These 12 T cell receptor beta chains came from one sample sequenced in a study of blood T cell repertoires in COVID-19. TCRdb's copy holds only in-frame clones and misses some; the assay was immunoSEQ multiplex PCR. The top ten hold approximately 2.3% of the sample, which has 120,000 or so clones, almost 70% seen once. Sequences were obtained from peripheral blood. These receptors all stem from an older woman with acute or convalescent COVID-19.

The rearrangement links TRBV6-1 to TRBJ1-1; D gene unclear. The length of the CDR3 is 13 residues. The V and J ends lost 1 base and 8 bases respectively, with 11 bases between them. Per the germline V gene, CDR1 is MNHNS and CDR2 is SASEGT. The CDR3 reads CASSEVARGEAFF. The CDR3 region has the DNA TGTGCCAGCAGTGAAGTGGCCCGAGGGGAAGCTTTCTTT.

Only one count was recorded for this clone. The rearrangement joins TRBV12-3 or TRBV12-4 to TRBJ1-1, with D maybe TRBD1 (5 bases). There are 12 residues in the CDR3. Trimming shortened V by 3 bases and J by 6 bases, and 8 bases separated the two germline ends. CDR3 nucleotides: TGTGCCAGCAGTTTCGGGGACTCTGAAGCTTTCTTT. Its translation: CASSFGDSEAFF.

The CDR3 is CASGQQGASEQYF. The CDR3 bases are TGTGCCAGTGGCCAACAGGGGGCGAGCGAGCAGTACTTC. This chain connects TRBV19 to TRBJ2-7, with TRBD1 identical over 9 bases. Germline assignment: CDR1 LNHDA and CDR2 SQIVND (reference sequence). The CDR3 sequence is 13 residues long. Unmatched junction bases numbered 8, after V lost 8 bases and J lost 6 bases.

The V gene is TRBV28, the J gene TRBJ2-5; 9 bases agree with TRBD2. CDR1 MDHEN and CDR2 SYDVKM come from the germline V gene. J gave up 5 bases and V 11 bases, and 12 bases lay outside the gene matches. The CDR3 is 14 residues long. CDR3 nucleotides: TGTGCCGCTGGTAGCGGGAGATTGGGCGAGACCCAGTACTTC. Its translation: CAAGSGRLGETQYF.

V gene TRBV6-5 combines with J gene TRBJ2-7; 7 bases map to TRBD1. J was trimmed by 2 bases and V by 0 bases; bases with no gene match: 7. This CDR3 region has 16 residues. CDR1 and CDR2 from the germline V gene are MNHEY and SVGAGI. This chain's CDR3 is CASSYSGTGAPYEQYF. The CDR3 region has the DNA TGTGCCAGCAGTTACTCAGGAACAGGGGCGCCCTACGAGCAGTACTTC.

This clone showed up just once. This rearrangement joins TRBV3-1 (or the pseudogene TRBV3-2) to TRBJ1-6; 8 bases match TRBD1. Germline trimming cut 4 bases from V and 10 bases from J; bases unmatched to any gene: 6. The CDR3 covers 14 residues. Germline V gene sequence: CDR1 LGHDT, CDR2 YNNKEL (reference sequence). The CDR3 DNA is TGTGCCAGCAGCCTGGGACAGGTTAAATCACCCCTCCACTTT. Translating it yields CASSLGQVKSPLHF.

The chain uses TRBV5-6 and TRBJ1-2; perhaps TRBD1 as D (5 bases). The ends were cut back, 6 bases at V and 3 bases at J, with 18 bases in the middle. The CDR3 contains 15 residues. Per the germline V gene, CDR1 is SGHDT and CDR2 is YYEEEE. CDR3 nucleotide sequence: TGTGCCAGCAACTCCTTTCATAGGGGCCACTATGGCTACACCTTC. Protein sequence: CASNSFHRGHYGYTF.

This clone appeared a few times. This chain joins TRBV3-1 (or the pseudogene TRBV3-2) and TRBJ1-1; 8 bases agree with TRBD1. Germline V lookup: CDR1 LGHDT, CDR2 YNNKEL (reference sequence). Unmatched junction bases numbered 1, after V lost 3 bases and J lost 1 base. The CDR3 has 14 amino acids. The CDR3 protein is CASSHRGPNTEAFF. The CDR3 coding sequence is TGTGCCAGCAGCCACAGGGGGCCGAACACTGAAGCTTTCTTT.

This clone was observed a few times. J is TRBJ2-1 and V is TRBV9, with D possibly TRBD1 on 5 matching bases. This CDR3 is built from 15 residues. V lost 3 bases to trimming and J lost 5 bases, with 15 bases between them. Germline loops: CDR1 SGDLS, CDR2 YYNGEE. DNA for the CDR3: TGTGCCAGCAGCGACCCATCAGGGTCCCACAATGAGCAGTTCTTC. Translated: CASSDPSGSHNEQFF.

The rearrangement joins TRBV13 to TRBJ2-7; the match to TRBD2 covers 12 bases. The length of the CDR3 is 18 residues. Trimming cost V 3 bases and J 0 bases; bases outside gene matches: 9. CDR1 is PRHDT and CDR2 is FYEKMQ in the germline V gene (reference sequence). CDR3 region: CASSFRASGRASSYEQYF. CDR3 bases: TGTGCCAGCAGCTTCCGGGCTAGCGGGAGGGCGAGCTCCTACGAGCAGTACTTC.

The chain has TRBV11-2 and TRBJ2-5; possibly TRBD2 for D (7 bases). The CDR3 is made up of 19 amino acids. The V and J ends lost 4 bases and 2 bases respectively, with 26 bases between them. Germline CDR1 SGHAT, CDR2 FQNNGV. CDR3 in amino acids: CASSSLLVARGGWQETQYF. The CDR3 DNA is TGTGCCAGCAGCTCTCTCCTCGTCGCCAGGGGAGGGTGGCAAGAGACCCAGTACTTC.

V gene TRBV7-9 combines with J gene TRBJ1-2, with a weak D call TRBD1 (6 bases). Germline values: CDR1 SEHNR, CDR2 FQNEAQ (reference sequence). The CDR3 consists of 13 residues. V was clipped by 2 bases and J by 3 bases, with 7 bases between them. This CDR3 reads CASSLTGHYGYTF. The CDR3 DNA reads TGTGCCAGCAGCTTAACAGGGCACTATGGCTACACCTTC.